The sequence of this T cell receptor beta chain was determined in a study of blood T cell repertoires in COVID-19. Study as a whole: From the United States, Italy and Spain came samples of acute and convalescent COVID-19.

In germline, CDR1 is LGHDT, CDR2 YNNKEL (reference sequence). The ends lost 3 bases at V and 0 bases at J; junction bases unmatched: 4. There are 16 residues in the CDR3. Original processing methods: Reference gene primer amplification gave estimated nucleated cell counts. Data came from immunoSEQ multiplex PCR; TCRdb stores just in-frame clones and leaves some out. V and J calls plus clone size are reproduced from that table; the DNA served to infer D and trimming. The sample has some 100,000 clones, about 89% seen once. The sequence was obtained from a man aged 45-65 years with acute or convalescent COVID-19. V gene TRBV3-1 (or the pseudogene TRBV3-2) combines with J gene TRBJ2-7; 11 bases match TRBD2. The sequenced sample was peripheral blood. The CDR3 protein is CASSHSTSGSSYEQYF. The CDR3 DNA reads as TGTGCCAGCAGCCACTCTACTAGCGGGAGCTCCTACGAGCAGTACTTC.